The TCR beta chain described here comes from a study of T cells after yellow fever vaccination. Per the germline V gene, CDR1 is MNHNS and CDR2 is SASEGT. V gave up 7 bases and J gave up 4 bases, with 13 bases separating them. The CDR3 has 13 amino acids. This clonotype was observed a handful of times. TCRdb re-called the 5' RACE reads through MiXCR, storing one row per CDR3 protein. The data show about 350,000 distinct CDR3 sequences, with roughly 12% seen just once and around 19% held by the top ten. The chain has TRBV6-1 and TRBJ2-5, with D possibly matching TRBD2 (6 bases). The sequenced sample was PBMCs, obtained on the day of the first yellow fever vaccination. The TCR was taken from a man aged 18-30 years who received the YFV17D yellow fever vaccine. In nucleotides, the CDR3 is TGTGCCAGCACCAAACTAGCTGGAGAGACCCAGTACTTC. Protein product: CASTKLAGETQYF.